Shown below are 9 T cell receptor beta chains from a single sample sequenced in a study of blood T cell repertoires in COVID-19. Sequencing used immunoSEQ multiplex PCR; TCRdb keeps in-frame clones, though not all of them. The sample contains 110,000 to 150,000 clones, about 89% of which appear only once. Source material: peripheral blood. These receptors were collected from a man aged 55 to 70 with active or convalescent COVID-19.

V usage is TRBV10-2 and J usage is TRBJ2-7; 11 nucleotides line up with TRBD1. The junction had 7 bases not matched to a gene; V was cut back by 5 bases and J by 7 bases. This CDR3 contains 14 residues. CDR1 WSHSY and CDR2 SAAADI come from the germline V gene. CDR3 sequence reads: CASSRTGGWEEQYF. The CDR3 region has the DNA TGCGCCAGCAGTAGGACAGGGGGCTGGGAAGAGCAGTACTTC.

The chain combines TRBV2 with TRBJ1-2; a possible D gene is TRBD1 (5 bases). V lost 7 bases and J 2 bases, leaving 11 bases between the germline ends. The length of the CDR3 is 13 residues. Germline lookup yields CDR1 SNHLY and CDR2 FYNNEI. This CDR3 reads CASMEGRNYGYTF. In DNA, the CDR3 is TGTGCCAGCATGGAGGGACGGAACTATGGCTACACCTTC.

V and J are TRBV4-1 and TRBJ2-1, with a tentative D call TRBD1 (6 bases). The ends were cut back, 4 bases at V and 6 bases at J, with 19 bases in the middle. The CDR3 totals 16 residues. CDR1 and CDR2 from the germline V gene are MGHRA and YSYEKL. CDR3 loop: CASSPTGPPYFNEQFF. The CDR3 region has the DNA TGCGCCAGCAGCCCGACAGGTCCCCCCTACTTCAATGAGCAGTTCTTC.

The genes are TRBV28 and TRBJ1-5; D gene unclear. CDR3 length equals 13 residues. Trimming took off 10 bases at V and 0 bases at J, with 10 bases between the two ends. Germline assignment: CDR1 MDHEN and CDR2 SYDVKM. The CDR3 nucleotides are TGTGCCACCCACCTATATAGCAATCAGCCCCAGCATTTT. Encoded protein: CATHLYSNQPQHF.

The chain links TRBV24-1 to TRBJ2-3; 12 bases align to TRBD1. This CDR3 comprises 17 residues. In germline, CDR1 is KGHDR, CDR2 SFDVKD. Trimming at V came to 5 bases and at J to 4 bases, leaving 9 bases not matched to a gene. In DNA form, the CDR3 reads TGTGCCACCAGTGCCATCTCCGGGACAGGGGGCGCAGATACGCAGTATTTT. It is translated as CATSAISGTGGADTQYF.

The chain is built from TRBV10-3 and TRBJ2-5; D is unclear. V was shortened by 8 bases and J by 5 bases, with 12 bases between the two germline ends. Per the germline V gene, CDR1 is ENHRY and CDR2 is SYGVKD. The CDR3 sequence is 12 residues long. The CDR3 region is CAIGPGRETQYF. DNA of the CDR3: TGTGCCATCGGGCCCGGTCGTGAGACCCAGTACTTC.

This clone was counted only a few times. The rearrangement uses TRBV27 and TRBJ2-1, with D hard to call. The length of the CDR3 is 12 residues. The germline V gene has CDR1 MNHEY and CDR2 SMNVEV (reference sequence). The germline V and J ends were trimmed by 0 bases and 15 bases, with 12 bases remaining between them. The CDR3 sequence is CASSLSAVPLFF. The CDR3 DNA sequence: TGTGCCAGCAGTTTATCGGCAGTTCCTTTGTTCTTC.

The genes are TRBV24-1 and TRBJ1-3; D perhaps matches TRBD1 (6 bases). Germline V gene data show CDR1 as KGHDR and CDR2 as SFDVKD. Trimming took off 8 bases at V and 0 bases at J, with 13 bases between the two ends. The CDR3 covers 15 residues. The CDR3 reads CATTAGQISGNTIYF. CDR3 nucleotides: TGTGCCACCACTGCTGGACAGATCTCTGGAAACACCATATATTTT.

J is TRBJ2-7 and V is TRBV18, with a weak D call TRBD1 (6 bases). Trimming took off 3 bases at V and 7 bases at J, with 13 bases between the two ends. This CDR3 has 13 amino acids. CDR1 is KGHSH, CDR2 LQKENI, per germline. CDR3 DNA: TGTGCCAGCTCACCGGGACATCCGGAAGAGCAGTACTTC. Translating it yields CASSPGHPEEQYF.